This T cell receptor beta chain stems from a study of blood T cell repertoires in COVID-19. This clone has more than one count but fewer than ten. The junction departs from germline at one end; a sequencing error may be responsible. Sequencing used immunoSEQ multiplex PCR; TCRdb keeps in-frame clones, though not all of them. The data hold about 100,000 clones, with around 87% observed a single time. This receptor was obtained from a woman in her thirties with acute or convalescent COVID-19. Material for sequencing was peripheral blood.

The CDR3 region has the DNA TGCGCCAGCAGTCGAACCGGGACACCCCTCTACGCGCAGTACTTC. It is translated as CASSRTGTPLYAQYF. The V and J genes are TRBV10-2 and TRBJ2-7; D is possibly TRBD1 (6 bases). This CDR3 is 15 amino acids long. The germline CDR1 and CDR2 sequences are WSHSY and SAAADI.